These 10 T cell receptor beta chains were sequenced from one sample in a study of OX40 agonist ivuxolimab in advanced cancers. Generated by immunoSEQ multiplex PCR, the TCRdb table keeps only in-frame clones and is missing some. The sample consists of tens of thousands of clones, 87% of them appearing once. The material sequenced was CD4+ or CD8+ T cells sorted from blood, taken in a trial of the OX40 agonist ivuxolimab. Receptors originate from an adult with an advanced solid tumor such as melanoma, head and neck, liver or kidney cancer.

The V gene is TRBV30, the J gene TRBJ2-7; D is unclear. The germline gives CDR1 GTSNPN, CDR2 SVGIG (reference sequence). Trimming shortened V by 3 bases and J by 0 bases, and 15 bases separated the two germline ends. This CDR3 region has 15 residues. The CDR3 here is CAWRRVHPSSYEQYF. The DNA of the CDR3 is TGTGCCTGGAGACGGGTGCACCCGAGCTCCTACGAGCAGTACTTC.

This clone was picked up one time. The CDR3 sequence is CASSPSPDTQYF. The CDR3 bases are TGTGCCAGCTCACCAAGCCCAGATACGCAGTATTTT. V and J are TRBV18 and TRBJ2-3, with D hard to call. The CDR3 sequence is 12 residues long. V lost 2 bases and J lost 4, with 4 bases in between. Germline values: CDR1 KGHSH, CDR2 LQKENI.

This chain joins TRBV5-1 and TRBJ1-5; D gene ambiguous. V shed 1 base and J shed 2 bases, with 4 bases lying between them. From germline, CDR1 is SGHRS and CDR2 YFSETQ. The length of the CDR3 is 13 residues. CDR3 amino acids: CASSLIGNQPQHF. In DNA form, the CDR3 reads TGCGCCAGCAGCTTGATCGGCAATCAGCCCCAGCATTTT.

The chain has TRBV7-2 and TRBJ1-5; 8 positions match TRBD1. CDR3 length equals 14 residues. The germline gives CDR1 SGHTA, CDR2 FQGNSA. The V gene end was trimmed by 3 bases and the J gene end by 7 bases; junction bases not matched to a gene: 5. The CDR3 region is CASSFAGGGQPQHF. CDR3 nucleotides: TGTGCCAGCAGCTTCGCAGGGGGCGGGCAGCCCCAGCATTTT.

The genes are TRBV5-4 and TRBJ1-2; D is possibly TRBD1 (6 bases). Germline V gene data show CDR1 as SGHNT and CDR2 as YYREEE (reference sequence). The CDR3 consists of 14 residues. The V gene lost 0 bases and the J gene lost 13 bases, with 19 bases spanning the gap. The chain's CDR3 is CASSLEGGLLGSTF. CDR3 bases: TGTGCCAGCAGCTTGGAGGGGGGGCTATTAGGTTCCACCTTC.

This rearrangement joins TRBV5-1 to TRBJ1-5; 7 bases agree with TRBD1. The germline V gene has CDR1 SGHRS and CDR2 YFSETQ. CDR3 length: 17 residues. V shed 0 bases, J shed 1 base, and the junction held 7 bases outside the gene matches. DNA for the CDR3: TGCGCCAGCAGCTTGGCCCCCACAGGGGAAAGCAATCAGCCCCAGCATTTT. Translation gives CASSLAPTGESNQPQHF. Filled out from reference TRBV5-1 and TRBJ1-5, the complete variable domain reads KAGVTQTPRYLIKTRGQQVTLSCSPISGHRSVSWYQQTPGQGLQFLFEYFSETQRNKGNFPGRFSGRQFSNSRSEMNVSTLELGDSALYLCASSLAPTGESNQPQHFGDGTRLSIL.

The chain has TRBV19 and TRBJ1-5; D gene uncertain. CDR3 length: 12 amino acids. Germline-derived CDR1 and CDR2 are LNHDA and SQIVND (reference sequence). Between the trimmed V and J ends, which lost 5 bases and 7 bases, there was a span of 9 bases. Written as DNA, the CDR3 is TGTGCCAGTAGTCTACTGAGACAGCCCCAGCATTTT. It encodes CASSLLRQPQHF.

This chain connects TRBV5-5 to TRBJ1-5; tentatively, D is TRBD1 (6 bases). The V gene's germline CDR1 is SGHKS and CDR2 YYEKEE (reference sequence). This CDR3 comprises 15 residues. V was pared by 4 bases and J by 4 bases, with 15 bases between. The CDR3 reads CASSPLGGTNQPQHF. The CDR3 nucleotides read TGTGCCAGCAGCCCTCTGGGGGGGACAAATCAGCCCCAGCATTTT.

The chain uses TRBV7-2 and TRBJ1-5; perhaps TRBD1 as D (6 bases). V dropped 3 bases and J dropped 6 bases, with 12 bases sitting between them. Germline-derived CDR1 and CDR2 are SGHTA and FQGNSA. This CDR3 spans 14 amino acids. DNA for the CDR3: TGTGCCAGCAGCTTTGGACAGAATTCTCAGCCCCAGCATTTT. Translation: CASSFGQNSQPQHF.

The rearrangement links TRBV28 to TRBJ1-1, with D maybe TRBD1 (6 bases). Germline CDR1 is MDHEN and CDR2 is SYDVKM. The CDR3 covers 14 residues. V gave up 4 bases and J gave up 5 bases, with 14 bases separating them. The CDR3 region has the DNA TGTGCCAGCAGTTACAGGGCGAGAGGGACTGAAGCTTTCTTT. This sequence encodes CASSYRARGTEAFF.